The 5 T cell receptor beta chains in this list originate from one sample, sequenced in a study of blood T cell repertoires in COVID-19. Profiled with immunoSEQ multiplex PCR; TCRdb holds only in-frame clones, not every one. The sample has approximately 220,000 clones, 85% seen once. Sequenced sample: PBMCs or T cells enriched from blood (not recorded which). These receptors were collected from a man aged 40-55 years who had recovered from COVID-19.

The V gene is TRBV2, the J gene TRBJ2-7, with D perhaps matching TRBD2 (6 bases). Trimming removed 4 bases from V and 7 bases from J, with 17 bases in between. The CDR3 runs to 14 residues. Germline loops: CDR1 SNHLY, CDR2 FYNNEI. CDR3 in amino acids: CASSGKVPAGEQYF. As DNA, the CDR3 is TGTGCCAGCAGTGGTAAGGTTCCCGCGGGGGAGCAGTACTTC.

This sequence joins TRBV4-1 and TRBJ2-1, with 16 bases lining up with TRBD2. This CDR3 contains 16 residues. The V gene's germline CDR1 is MGHRA and CDR2 YSYEKL. The trim removed 4 bases at V and 7 bases at J, leaving 4 bases unmatched. This CDR3 reads CASSPGLAGGGNEQFF. The CDR3 bases are TGCGCCAGCAGCCCGGGACTAGCGGGAGGGGGGAATGAGCAGTTCTTC.

The gene calls are TRBV9 and TRBJ1-2, with D possibly being TRBD1 (6 bases). This CDR3 comprises 12 residues. V was shortened by 5 bases and J by 5 bases, with 10 bases between the two germline ends. Germline CDR1 and CDR2: SGDLS and YYNGEE. The CDR3 region is CASSGQQYGYTF. The CDR3 nucleotides read TGTGCCAGCAGTGGACAGCAATATGGCTACACCTTC.

This clone appeared a single time. The chain couples TRBV24-1 to TRBJ1-2, with 10 bases fitting TRBD1. The CDR3 loop spans 16 amino acids. V trimming: 4 bases; J trimming: 0 bases; junction bases outside the gene matches: 4. CDR1 and CDR2 from the germline V gene are KGHDR and SFDVKD. CDR3 nucleotides: TGTGCCACCAGTGACACCGGGACAGGGGCTAACTATGGCTACACCTTC. Amino acid sequence: CATSDTGTGANYGYTF.

The chain employs TRBV30 and TRBJ1-6; D might be TRBD1 (5 bases). Trimming took off 5 bases at V and 10 bases at J, with 24 bases between the two ends. Germline V gene sequence: CDR1 GTSNPN, CDR2 SVGIG (reference sequence). There are 16 residues in the CDR3. The CDR3 loop is CAWGDLPGTPGSPLHF. CDR3 bases: TGTGCCTGGGGCGATTTGCCCGGGACTCCGGGGTCACCCCTCCACTTT.